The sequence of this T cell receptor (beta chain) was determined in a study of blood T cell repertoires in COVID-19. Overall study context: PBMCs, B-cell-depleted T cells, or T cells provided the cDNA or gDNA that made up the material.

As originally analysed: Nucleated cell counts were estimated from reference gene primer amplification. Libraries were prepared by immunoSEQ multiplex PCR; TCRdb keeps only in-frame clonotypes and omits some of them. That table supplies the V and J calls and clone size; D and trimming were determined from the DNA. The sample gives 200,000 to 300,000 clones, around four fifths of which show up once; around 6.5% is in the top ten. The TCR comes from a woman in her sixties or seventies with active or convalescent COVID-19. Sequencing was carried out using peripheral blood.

CDR3 sequence reads: CASRAQPGTGYNEQFF. In DNA, the CDR3 is TGCGCCAGCCGCGCCCAACCCGGGACAGGGTACAATGAGCAGTTCTTC. The chain joins TRBV5-1 to TRBJ2-1; 9 positions agree with TRBD1. The CDR3 sequence is 16 residues long. CDR1 is SGHRS and CDR2 is YFSETQ in the germline V gene. V shed 7 bases, J shed 4 bases, and the junction held 12 bases outside the gene matches.